A selection of T cell receptor beta chains follows, all from one sample in a study of T cell repertoires in cytomegalovirus infection. TCRdb called the reads again in MiXCR, with one record for every CDR3 protein. The sample has some 320,000 distinct CDR3 sequences, 9.5% seen once; the top ten hold around 4%. Input material: PBMCs. Every receptor here comes from a human donor in good health (CMV status not recorded). Some clones in this sample may be carry-over from other donors' samples. Both conserved end residues are part of each CDR3. The order of the fields is CDR3 protein, CDR3 DNA, V gene, D gene, J gene, clone size. D genes are given only for firm matches. Where a row states a size, it is once, few, many or the class of an expanded clone; other rows omit it.

CASSLGGQGPNQPQHF,TGTGCCAGCAGCTTAGGCGGACAGGGTCCCAATCAGCCCCAGCATTTT,TRBV13,TRBD1,TRBJ1-5,few
CSLRQIPEAFF,TGCAGCTTACGACAGATTCCTGAAGCTTTCTTT,TRBV29-1,NA,TRBJ1-1,few
CASGGSNEQFF,TGCGCCAGCGGCGGGAGCAATGAGCAGTTCTTC,TRBV10-1,TRBD2,TRBJ2-1,NA
CASSQLAGGVNEQFF,TGTGCCAGCAGCCAACTAGCGGGGGGAGTCAATGAGCAGTTCTTC,TRBV4-2,TRBD2,TRBJ2-1,many
CASSYLSGSTDTQYF,TGTGCCAGCAGTTATCTCAGCGGGAGCACAGATACGCAGTATTTT,TRBV6-2/TRBV6-3,NA,TRBJ2-3,few
CASSVDGTGSEAFF,TGTGCCAGCAGCGTAGACGGGACCGGAAGTGAAGCCTTCTTT,TRBV9,NA,TRBJ1-1,NA
CASSLTLAGGLQEQYF,TGTGCCAGCAGCTTAACGCTAGCGGGAGGCCTCCAAGAGCAGTACTTC,TRBV7-6,TRBD2,TRBJ2-7,many
CASSLRRELNTGELFF,TGTGCCAGCAGCTTACGGCGGGAGCTGAACACCGGGGAGCTGTTTTTT,TRBV7-2,TRBD2,TRBJ2-2,many
CSVAGGLANTGELFF,TGCAGCGTCGCCGGGGGGCTCGCGAACACCGGGGAGCTGTTTTTT,TRBV29-1,NA,TRBJ2-2,many
CASSPWDRTGNTIYF,TGTGCCAGCAGCCCCTGGGACAGGACTGGAAACACCATATATTTT,TRBV28,TRBD1,TRBJ1-3,few
CASSLEGGVDTQYF,TGTGCCAGCAGCTTAGAGGGGGGGGTAGATACGCAGTATTTT,TRBV7-2,NA,TRBJ2-3,many
CASSQGGYRQFF,TGTGCCAGTAGTCAGGGAGGTTACAGGCAGTTCTTC,TRBV19,NA,TRBJ2-1,NA
CATSRESRNYGYTF,TGTGCCACCAGCAGAGAATCCCGGAACTATGGCTACACCTTC,TRBV15,NA,TRBJ1-2,few
CASSLGGGGYYEQYF,TGTGCCAGCAGCTTAGGGGGGGGAGGCTACTACGAGCAGTACTTC,TRBV7-2,TRBD2,TRBJ2-7,NA
CASSLVGVGNTIYF,TGTGCCAGCAGCTTAGTCGGTGTTGGAAACACCATATATTTT,TRBV7-2,NA,TRBJ1-3,many
CASSQGWGEKGAIEQYF,TGTGCCAGCAGCCAAGGATGGGGGGAGAAGGGGGCGATCGAGCAGTACTTC,TRBV14,NA,TRBJ2-7,NA
CASSTWDRGLTGELFF,TGTGCCAGCAGTACCTGGGACAGGGGGTTAACCGGGGAGCTGTTTTTT,TRBV6-6,TRBD1,TRBJ2-2,few
CASGRTGGAYEQYF,TGTGCCAGCGGCAGGACAGGGGGGGCCTACGAGCAGTACTTC,TRBV7-9,TRBD1,TRBJ2-7,many
CASTNPQPNSGNTIYF,TGTGCCAGCACCAATCCCCAACCAAACTCTGGAAACACCATATATTTT,TRBV7-2,NA,TRBJ1-3,many
CASSGQGARKETQYF,TGTGCCAGCAGTGGGCAGGGGGCACGGAAAGAGACCCAGTACTTC,TRBV2,TRBD1,TRBJ2-5,many
CASSKGSGGSRTGELFF,TGTGCCAGTAGTAAGGGGTCAGGGGGCAGTCGAACCGGGGAGCTGTTTTTT,TRBV19,TRBD1,TRBJ2-2,few
CAIRGTSGYNEQFF,TGTGCCATCAGAGGAACTAGCGGATACAATGAGCAGTTCTTC,TRBV10-3,TRBD2,TRBJ2-1,NA
CASSFAGTGGLDGYTF,TGTGCCAGCAGCTTCGCCGGGACAGGGGGCTTGGATGGCTACACCTTC,TRBV7-2,TRBD1,TRBJ1-2,many
CASSLSTSGGGLSYYNEQFF,TGTGCCAGCAGCTTATCCACTAGCGGGGGGGGCCTCAGTTACTACAATGAGCAGTTCTTC,TRBV11-1,TRBD2,TRBJ2-1,few
CASSLMTEMNTEAFF,TGTGCCAGCAGCTTAATGACAGAGATGAACACTGAAGCTTTCTTT,TRBV7-2,NA,TRBJ1-1,many
CASSDGRSDTQYF,TGTGCCAGCAGTGACGGCCGATCAGATACGCAGTATTTT,TRBV12-3/TRBV12-4,NA,TRBJ2-3,many
CASSQAGGAGELFF,TGTGCCAGCAGCCAGGCGGGGGGGGCCGGGGAGCTGTTTTTT,TRBV7-6,TRBD2,TRBJ2-2,many
CASTDRAGDYEQYF,TGTGCCAGCACCGACAGGGCGGGGGACTACGAGCAGTACTTC,TRBV7-8,NA,TRBJ2-7,many
CASSPRWDNSYEQYF,TGTGCCAGCAGCCCCCGGTGGGACAACTCCTACGAGCAGTACTTC,TRBV7-2,NA,TRBJ2-7,many
CASSPRRSGNTIYF,TGTGCCAGTAGTCCTCGCCGCTCTGGAAACACCATATATTTT,TRBV19,NA,TRBJ1-3,few
CASSYLAAPGETQYF,TGTGCCAGCAGTTACTTGGCGGCTCCAGGGGAGACCCAGTACTTC,TRBV6-6,NA,TRBJ2-5,NA
CSANRGALGTDTQYF,TGCAGTGCGAACCGGGGGGCCTTAGGAACAGATACGCAGTATTTT,TRBV20-1,NA,TRBJ2-3,few
CASSPASGDGGELFF,TGTGCCAGCAGCCCAGCGAGCGGGGATGGCGGGGAGCTGTTTTTT,TRBV7-2,TRBD2,TRBJ2-2,NA
CASSQDLGTDENGYTF,TGCGCCAGCAGCCAAGATTTGGGGACAGATGAGAATGGCTACACCTTC,TRBV4-3,TRBD1,TRBJ1-2,NA
CSARETGGASYGYTF,TGCAGTGCTAGAGAAACAGGGGGCGCGAGCTATGGCTACACCTTC,TRBV20-1,TRBD1,TRBJ1-2,NA
CASSYGRGIRETQYF,TGTGCCAGCAGTTACGGCCGCGGGATCCGAGAGACCCAGTACTTC,TRBV6-2/TRBV6-3,NA,TRBJ2-5,few
CASSAHRGGGQPQHF,TGTGCCAGCAGCGCACACAGGGGAGGAGGACAGCCCCAGCATTTT,TRBV7-2,TRBD1,TRBJ1-5,many
CASTRGGREETQYF,TGTGCCAGCACTCGCGGCGGGAGGGAAGAGACCCAGTACTTC,TRBV28,TRBD2,TRBJ2-5,few
CASSPDLVSYNEQFF,TGTGCCAGCTCACCAGACTTAGTCTCCTACAATGAGCAGTTCTTC,TRBV18,NA,TRBJ2-1,few
CASSLANTLADTQYF,TGTGCCAGCAGCTTAGCGAACACCCTGGCCGATACGCAGTATTTT,TRBV7-2,NA,TRBJ2-3,many
CASSLQDRGATGELFF,TGTGCCAGCAGCTTACAGGACAGGGGTGCCACCGGGGAGCTGTTTTTT,TRBV7-8,TRBD1,TRBJ2-2,many
CASSNDRESYNEQFF,TGTGCCAGCAGCAACGACAGGGAGTCCTACAATGAGCAGTTCTTC,TRBV7-2,TRBD1,TRBJ2-1,NA
CATSTPRAGIDEQFF,TGTGCCACCAGCACCCCTCGAGCGGGAATCGATGAGCAGTTCTTC,TRBV15,TRBD2,TRBJ2-1,NA